A selection of T cell receptor beta chains follows, all from one sample in a study of cytomegalovirus exposure and HLA in healthy donors. TCRdb's copy holds only in-frame clones and misses some; the assay was immunoSEQ multiplex PCR. The sample contains 65,000 to 70,000 clones, roughly four fifths of which appear only once. Source material: PBMCs. These receptors all stem from a man aged 45-65 years in good health and CMV-seronegative. CDR3s include the opening cysteine and the closing phenylalanine or tryptophan. The order of the fields is J gene, V gene, D gene, CDR3 protein. D genes are given only for firm matches.

TRBJ1-4,TRBV30,TRBD1,CAWSARQGVGVTKKLFF
TRBJ1-1,TRBV10-3,.,CAIRLTGIDTEAFF
TRBJ1-5,TRBV28,.,CASYSLGDQPQHF
TRBJ2-5,TRBV4-2,TRBD2,CASRGLAGDIQYF
TRBJ2-7,TRBV19,TRBD2,CASDRGAGLNEQYF
TRBJ2-7,TRBV9,.,CASSVGGGNYEQYF
TRBJ2-7,TRBV7-6,TRBD2,CASSLEAEAGGEYEQYF
TRBJ2-1,TRBV7-2,TRBD2,CASSSDRKRGNEQFF
TRBJ2-5,TRBV28,TRBD2,CASGGLAGPSFGQYF
TRBJ2-7,TRBV7-9,.,CASSTPRAHEQYF
TRBJ2-3,TRBV28,.,CASRLPSGLRDTQYF
TRBJ2-3,TRBV28,.,CASSLRGTDTQYF
TRBJ2-6,TRBV27,.,CASSLFYLGANVLTF
TRBJ2-3,TRBV2,.,CASSKQSTSTDTQYF
TRBJ2-3,TRBV6-6,.,CASSQTRIGADTQYF
TRBJ1-3,TRBV30,.,CAWSVRSGNTIYF
TRBJ1-1,TRBV7-9,.,CASSYGQNTEAFF
TRBJ2-7,TRBV7-6,.,CASSLVPGTYEQYF
TRBJ2-5,TRBV6-5,.,CASSYVVGETQYF
TRBJ2-4,TRBV30,TRBD2,CAWSVAGRNKNIQYF
TRBJ2-7,TRBV27,TRBD2,CASSAGGIDEQYF
TRBJ1-6,TRBV18,.,CASSPYEAYNSPLHF
TRBJ2-2,TRBV18,.,CASSHDGNGELFF
TRBJ2-5,TRBV5-6,.,CASTIEYRVPQETQYF
TRBJ1-1,TRBV5-1,.,CASSPELRPTNTEAFF
TRBJ1-1,TRBV2,TRBD1,CASSVRQGGTEAFF
TRBJ2-1,TRBV7-6,.,CASSSLATSSYNEQFF
TRBJ2-6,TRBV29-1,.,CSVKQSGANVLTF
TRBJ2-3,TRBV5-1,.,CASSLAAFLTDTQYF
TRBJ2-3,TRBV10-2,TRBD2,CASSESGLASADTQYF
TRBJ1-5,TRBV2,TRBD1,CASRNRGKQPQHF
TRBJ1-5,TRBV30,.,CAWSVGTGQPQHF
TRBJ1-3,TRBV15,.,CATSRGGRVNPGNTIYF
TRBJ1-2,TRBV7-9,TRBD1,CASSGGQSYYGYTF
TRBJ2-3,TRBV9,.,CASSPLFDTQYF
TRBJ1-2,TRBV13,TRBD1,CASSARQGFVYGYTF
TRBJ1-1,TRBV13,TRBD1,CASSFRQGLNTEAFF
TRBJ2-7,TRBV7-8,.,CASSSTVNSGLLGEQYF
TRBJ2-2,TRBV18,.,CASSPPVGELFF
TRBJ2-5,TRBV2,TRBD2,CASSKSGGQETQYF
TRBJ2-3,TRBV7-2,.,CASSQSTDTQYF
TRBJ2-7,TRBV4-1,TRBD2,CASSQAQTPAGVREQYF
TRBJ2-1,TRBV5-4,TRBD2,CASSLPLAGEINEQFF
TRBJ1-5,TRBV6-1,.,CASLRTAKNQPQHF
TRBJ2-5,TRBV2,TRBD2,CASTGLAETQYF
TRBJ2-4,TRBV4-2,TRBD2,CASSQDLASGVAKNIQYF
TRBJ1-5,TRBV11-2,.,CASSLAGNQPQHF
TRBJ2-7,TRBV2,.,CASSEEVGVHPGEQYF
TRBJ2-3,TRBV7-6,TRBD2,CASSRWTSGATDTQYF
TRBJ1-2,TRBV6-5,.,CASSSGKKANYGYTF
TRBJ2-5,TRBV27,.,CASSQLAQGETQYF
TRBJ1-1,TRBV10-1,TRBD1,CASSGQGLTEAFF